This T cell receptor (beta chain) was captured in a study of blood T cell repertoires in COVID-19. Study information: Samples representing acute and convalescent COVID-19 were sourced from the United States, Italy and Spain.

Original processing notes: Reference gene primer amplification gave nucleated cell count estimates. Only in-frame clones appear in the TCRdb table, and some are missing; sequencing was by immunoSEQ multiplex PCR. The DNA was the basis for D and trimming; V, J and clone size are from that table. Of about 140,000 clones listed, roughly 84% were seen once; the top ten hold 5.2%. This CDR3 region has 15 residues. Germline CDR1 and CDR2: LGHNA and YSLEER. The ends were cut back, 3 bases at V and 4 bases at J, with 12 bases in the middle. The chain uses TRBV4-3 and TRBJ1-4, with a tentative D call TRBD1 (6 bases). This receptor was taken from a man in his 70s who had been exposed to COVID-19. Sequenced sample: PBMCs or T cells enriched from blood (not recorded which). The chain's CDR3 is CASSQGGQNNEKLFF. DNA for the CDR3: TGCGCCAGCAGCCAGGGTGGACAGAATAATGAAAAACTGTTTTTT.